The entry below gives a single TCR beta chain sequence along with its context. Its antigen remains unidentified. V gave up 0 bases and J gave up 6 bases, with 13 bases separating them. The CDR3 has 15 amino acids. Germline V gene data show CDR1 as SGHKS and CDR2 as YYEKEE (reference sequence). This specimen belongs to a study of shared clonotypes between healthy human individuals. Study-wide results and limits: With four donors compared, 4% to 5% of naive CD4 clonotypes were shared.

Sequenced by immunoSEQ multiplex PCR; TCRdb stores in-frame clones only, minus some. The table lists approximately 530,000 clones, 96% of them singletons. This clonotype was obtained from a woman aged 25 to 39 in good health. The chain employs TRBV5-5 and TRBJ1-5; possibly TRBD1 for D (6 bases). Sequencing was done on a sample of naive CD4+ T cells sorted from blood. Indicated subset: CD45RA+ positively selected. CDR3 nucleotide sequence: TGTGCCAGCAGCTTGGTGGGGGGCTTAGGTCAGCCCCAGCATTTT. It yields the protein CASSLVGGLGQPQHF.